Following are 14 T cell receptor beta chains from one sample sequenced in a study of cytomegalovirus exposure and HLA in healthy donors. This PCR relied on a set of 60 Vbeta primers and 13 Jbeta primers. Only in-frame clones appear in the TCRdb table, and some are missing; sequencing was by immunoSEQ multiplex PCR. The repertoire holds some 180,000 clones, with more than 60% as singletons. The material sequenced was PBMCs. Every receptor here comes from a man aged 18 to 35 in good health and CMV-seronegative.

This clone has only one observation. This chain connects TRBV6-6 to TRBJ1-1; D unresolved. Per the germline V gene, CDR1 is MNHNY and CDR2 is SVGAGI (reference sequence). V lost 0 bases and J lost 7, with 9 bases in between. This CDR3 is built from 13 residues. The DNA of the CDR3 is TGTGCCAGCAGTTACTCGGGCCAAAGTGAAGCTTTCTTT. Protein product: CASSYSGQSEAFF.

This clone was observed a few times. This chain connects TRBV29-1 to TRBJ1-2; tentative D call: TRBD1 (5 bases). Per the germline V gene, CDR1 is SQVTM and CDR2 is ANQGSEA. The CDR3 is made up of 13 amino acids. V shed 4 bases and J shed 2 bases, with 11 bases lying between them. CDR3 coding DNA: TGCAGCGTTGGGCAGGGTTCGAACTATGGCTACACCTTC. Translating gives CSVGQGSNYGYTF. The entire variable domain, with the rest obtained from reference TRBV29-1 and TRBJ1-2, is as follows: SAVISQKPSRDICQRGTSLTIQCQVDSQVTMMFWYRQQPGQSLTLIATANQGSEATYESGFVIDKFPISRPNLTFSTLTVSNMSPEDSSIYLCSVGQGSNYGYTFGSGTRLTVV.

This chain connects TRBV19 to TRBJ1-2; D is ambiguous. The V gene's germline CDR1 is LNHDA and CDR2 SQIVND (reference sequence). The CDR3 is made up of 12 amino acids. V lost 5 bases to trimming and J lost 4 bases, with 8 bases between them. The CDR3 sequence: CASSSGFYGYTF. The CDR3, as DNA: TGTGCCAGTAGTTCGGGGTTCTATGGCTACACCTTC.

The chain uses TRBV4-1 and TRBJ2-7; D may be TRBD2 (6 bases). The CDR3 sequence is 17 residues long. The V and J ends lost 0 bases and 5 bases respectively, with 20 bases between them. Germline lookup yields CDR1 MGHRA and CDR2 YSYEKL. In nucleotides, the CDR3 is TGCGCCAGCAGCCAAGATAGCGCTCTGGCGGGGCAGGACGAGCAGTACTTC. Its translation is CASSQDSALAGQDEQYF.

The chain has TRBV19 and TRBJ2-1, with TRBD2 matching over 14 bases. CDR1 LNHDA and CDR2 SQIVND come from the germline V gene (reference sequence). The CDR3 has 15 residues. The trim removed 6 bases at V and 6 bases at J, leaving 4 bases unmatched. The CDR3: CASSPGTSGSNEQFF. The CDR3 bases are TGTGCCAGTAGCCCCGGGACTAGCGGGAGCAATGAGCAGTTCTTC.

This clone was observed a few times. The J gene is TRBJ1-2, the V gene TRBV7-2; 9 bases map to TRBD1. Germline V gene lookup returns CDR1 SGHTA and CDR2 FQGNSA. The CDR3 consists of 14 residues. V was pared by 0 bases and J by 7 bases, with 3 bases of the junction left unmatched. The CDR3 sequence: CASSLAGTGFGYTF. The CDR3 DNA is TGTGCCAGCAGCTTAGCCGGGACAGGGTTTGGCTACACCTTC.

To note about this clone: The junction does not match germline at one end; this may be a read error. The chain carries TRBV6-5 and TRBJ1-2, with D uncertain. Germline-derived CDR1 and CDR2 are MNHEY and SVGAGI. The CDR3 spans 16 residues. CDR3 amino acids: CAGSYSNAGLNYGYTF. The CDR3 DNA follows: TGTGCCGGCAGTTACTCGAATGCAGGATTGAACTATGGCTACACCTTC.

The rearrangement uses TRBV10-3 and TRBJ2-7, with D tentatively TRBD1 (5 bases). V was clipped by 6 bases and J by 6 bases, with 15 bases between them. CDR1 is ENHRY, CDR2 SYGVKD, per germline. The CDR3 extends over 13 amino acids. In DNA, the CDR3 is TGTGCCATCAGGACAGCGACAGAGTCCGAGCAGTACTTC. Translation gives CAIRTATESEQYF.

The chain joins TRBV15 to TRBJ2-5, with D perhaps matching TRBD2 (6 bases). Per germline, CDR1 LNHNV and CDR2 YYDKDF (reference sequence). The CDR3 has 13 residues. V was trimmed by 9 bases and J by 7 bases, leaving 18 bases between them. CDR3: CATGGAASRTQYF. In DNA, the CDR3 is TGTGCCACAGGCGGGGCAGCTTCCAGGACCCAGTACTTC.

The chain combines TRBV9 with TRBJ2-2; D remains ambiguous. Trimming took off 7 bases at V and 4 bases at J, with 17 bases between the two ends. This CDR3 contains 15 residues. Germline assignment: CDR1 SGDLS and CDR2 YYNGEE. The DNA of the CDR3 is TGTGCCAGCTCCCTTTCCGGTAGCCTCACCGGGGAGCTGTTTTTT. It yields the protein CASSLSGSLTGELFF.

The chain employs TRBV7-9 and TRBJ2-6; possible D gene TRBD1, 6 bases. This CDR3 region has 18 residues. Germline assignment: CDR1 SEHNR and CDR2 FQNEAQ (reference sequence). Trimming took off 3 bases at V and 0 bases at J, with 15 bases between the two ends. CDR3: CASSLGGRGPSGANVLTF. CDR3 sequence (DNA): TGTGCCAGCAGCTTGGGCGGCAGGGGCCCCTCTGGGGCCAACGTCCTGACTTTC.

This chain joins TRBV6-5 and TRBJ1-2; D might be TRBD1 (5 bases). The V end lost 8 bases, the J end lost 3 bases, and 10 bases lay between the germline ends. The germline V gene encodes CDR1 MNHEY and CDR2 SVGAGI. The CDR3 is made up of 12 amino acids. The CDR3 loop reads CASGAQYYGYTF. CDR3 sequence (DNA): TGTGCCAGCGGGGCCCAGTACTATGGCTACACCTTC.

The CDR3 DNA reads TGTGCCAGCAGCGGCGGGACTATCCCAGATACGCAGTATTTT. Protein product: CASSGGTIPDTQYF. V gene TRBV7-2 combines with J gene TRBJ2-3, with TRBD2 matching 7 bases. The CDR3 covers 14 residues. CDR1 and CDR2 from the germline V gene are SGHTA and FQGNSA. Trimming took 5 bases from V and 4 from J; bases not matched to a gene: 6.

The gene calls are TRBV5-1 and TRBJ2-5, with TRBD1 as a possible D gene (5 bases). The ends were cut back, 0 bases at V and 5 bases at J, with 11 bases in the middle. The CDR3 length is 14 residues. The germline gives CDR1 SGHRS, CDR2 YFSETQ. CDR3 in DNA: TGCGCCAGCAGCTTGGAACTGGGGCTGGAGACCCAGTACTTC. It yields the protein CASSLELGLETQYF.